The entry below describes one T cell receptor (beta chain). Its specificity is not known. One entry per CDR3 protein results from TCRdb running MiXCR on the reads. The sample shows about 890,000 distinct CDR3 sequences, under 40% of them seen only once. This record belongs to a study of T cell repertoires in cytomegalovirus infection. Study summary: Recently identified HLA-C-restricted CMV epitopes and well-studied HLA-B-restricted CMV epitopes were used by the study. Overall study findings and caveats: In two of eight donors, the top clonotype was HLA-C-restricted CMV-specific. Cumulative frequency of public TCR beta families picked out carriers of CMV plus the relevant HLA.

The CDR3 length is 15 residues. Per the germline V gene, CDR1 is SEHNR and CDR2 is FQNEAQ (reference sequence). V was clipped by 5 bases and J by 3 bases, with 16 bases between them. The material was cultured CD8+ T cells from PBMCs, obtained from culture after CMV antigen stimulation. The chain combines TRBV7-9 with TRBJ1-2; no clear D gene. The clonotype originates from a human donor in good health (CMV status not recorded). Some clones in this sample may be carry-over from other donors' samples. The CDR3 sequence is CASSVGLSAHYGYTF. Here the CDR3 DNA reads TGTGCCAGCAGCGTGGGGTTGTCGGCCCACTATGGCTACACCTTC.